This T cell receptor beta chain was sequenced in a study of cytomegalovirus exposure and HLA in healthy donors. Study-wide findings and caveats: V segments that were indistinguishable, TRBV6-2 and TRBV6-3 among them, were omitted from analysis. In vitro confirmation showed three CMV-associated chains to be CMV antigen specific. Earlier analysis looked at TCR beta V segments, and most were productive about 90% or about 30% of the time.

Remarks on this clone: The target antigen is unknown.

Primers: 60 Vbeta forward and 13 Jbeta reverse. Data came from immunoSEQ multiplex PCR; TCRdb stores just in-frame clones and leaves some out. The table lists 130,000 or so clones, roughly 80% of them singletons. V gave up 6 bases and J gave up 11 bases, with 13 bases separating them. The CDR3 runs 11 residues. Per the germline V gene, CDR1 is MNHEY and CDR2 is SMNVEV (reference sequence). Specimen: PBMCs. The sequence derives from a female donor in good health and CMV-seronegative. This chain links TRBV27 with TRBJ1-1; TRBD1 might be the D (6 bases). For the CDR3, the DNA is TGTGCCAGCAGACAGGGTAAGGCGGCTTTCTTT. Translating gives CASRQGKAAFF.